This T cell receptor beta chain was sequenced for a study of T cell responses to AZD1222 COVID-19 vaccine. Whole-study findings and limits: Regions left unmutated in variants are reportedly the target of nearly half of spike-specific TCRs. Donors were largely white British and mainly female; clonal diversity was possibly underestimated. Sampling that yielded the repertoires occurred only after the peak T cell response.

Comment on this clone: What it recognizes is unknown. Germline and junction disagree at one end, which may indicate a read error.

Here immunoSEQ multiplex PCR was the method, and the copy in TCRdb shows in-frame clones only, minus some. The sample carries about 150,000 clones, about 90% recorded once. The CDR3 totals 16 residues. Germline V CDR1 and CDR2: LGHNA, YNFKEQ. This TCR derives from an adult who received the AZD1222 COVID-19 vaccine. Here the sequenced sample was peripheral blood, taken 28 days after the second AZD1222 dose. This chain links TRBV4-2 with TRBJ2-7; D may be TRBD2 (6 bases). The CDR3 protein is CASSKDRVAGKFEQYF. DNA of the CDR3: TGTGCCAGCAGCAAAGACCGGGTGGCGGGGAAGTTCGAGCAGTACTTC.